Sequencing of this T cell receptor (beta chain) was carried out in a study of metastatic and nonmetastatic thyroid tumors. Turning to the study itself: Where malignant and benign thyroid patients were concerned, repertoires were compared across blood and tumor or nodule tissue.

General study results and limits: The study reportedly found significantly higher TCR beta diversity in malignant thyroid tumors than benign nodules, in blood and tumor.

Original data processing: Researchers built a distant-metastasis classifier for papillary thyroid cancer that drew on CDR3 differences across clinicopathological groups. TCRdb reanalyzed the PCR reads via MiXCR. The V and J calls reflect TCRdb's pipeline rather than the authors' work. The data contain 34,000 or so clones, about 19% of them singletons. In its sample, this clone ranks as medium-sized. The antigen is unknown. No patient had received any treatment before thyroid surgery. The germline V gene encodes CDR1 DFQATT and CDR2 SNEGSKA (reference sequence). The CDR3 sequence is 15 residues long. Germline trimming cut 6 bases from V and 1 base from J; bases unmatched to any gene: 4.

V gene TRBV20-1 combines with J gene TRBJ2-6; TRBD1 matches at 9 bases. This clonotype was obtained from a female donor with papillary thyroid cancer or a benign thyroid nodule (not recorded which). Some clones in this sample may be carry-over from other donors' samples. The sequencing sample was made of blood. CDR3 loop: CSARDRASGANVLTF. The CDR3 nucleotides read TGCAGTGCCCGGGACAGGGCGTCTGGGGCCAACGTCCTGACTTTC.